One sample yielded the 14 T cell receptor beta chains listed below, sequenced in a study of vaccination and CD4 T cells after COVID-19. Sample treatment: roughly 10-day PBMC culture with coronavirus spike peptide pools or control peptides (ViraFEST assay). Sequencing of the DNA from cultured CD4+ T cells was carried out with the Oncomine TCR Beta short-read assay. TCRdb ran MiXCR on the PCR reads and lists one entry per CDR3 protein. The sample shows 15,000 to 20,000 distinct CDR3 sequences, about 40% of them seen only once. These receptors lack a known antigen. Sequenced: CD4+ T cells from blood, cultured in vitro. The receptors here all came from a human donor who had recovered from COVID-19.

The CDR3 nucleotides read TGCAGTGCTAGAGGACAGGGGGCTTATGGCTACACCTTC. It translates to CSARGQGAYGYTF. This chain uses TRBV20-1 with TRBJ1-2; 10 bases map to TRBD1. Germline assignment: CDR1 DFQATT and CDR2 SNEGSKA (reference sequence). The length of the CDR3 is 13 residues. Trimming at V came to 1 base and at J to 5 bases, leaving 1 base not matched to a gene.

The V gene is TRBV29-1, the J gene TRBJ2-1; the D is unclear. The length of the CDR3 is 14 residues. The V gene lost 3 bases and the J gene lost 0 bases, with 9 bases spanning the gap. Germline loops: CDR1 SQVTM, CDR2 ANQGSEA. CDR3 nucleotide sequence: TGCAGCGTTGACAGTCCGAGCTCCTACAATGAGCAGTTCTTC. Protein sequence: CSVDSPSSYNEQFF.

V and J are TRBV30 and TRBJ1-2; unclear D gene. Germline V lookup: CDR1 GTSNPN, CDR2 SVGIG (reference sequence). The CDR3 is made up of 10 amino acids. Trimming cost V 5 bases and J 7 bases, with 8 bases left between them. In DNA, the CDR3 is TGTGCCTGGGGCGACGGTGGCTACACCTTC. It specifies CAWGDGGYTF.

This rearrangement joins TRBV12-3 or TRBV12-4 to TRBJ2-3; 11 bases are a match to TRBD2. Trimming at V came to 4 bases and at J to 3 bases, leaving 3 bases not matched to a gene. The CDR3 runs to 15 residues. The DNA for the CDR3 is TGTGCCAGCAGTTCGTGGACTAGCGGGACAGATACGCAGTATTTT. Protein sequence: CASSSWTSGTDTQYF.

This clonotype appeared a few times. The CDR3 sequence: CASTVNRSYSGANVLTF. The CDR3, as DNA: TGTGCCAGCACCGTTAACAGATCTTACTCTGGGGCCAACGTCCTGACTTTC. J is TRBJ2-6 and V is TRBV21-1. TRBV21-1 has pseudogene status. CDR3 length: 17 residues.

The chain is built from TRBV12-3 or TRBV12-4 and TRBJ2-4; 9 bases align to TRBD2. The closer fit of TRBJ2-5 to the DNA end suggests the J call may be wrong. The CDR3 contains 15 residues. The CDR3 loop is CASSLGLAGVETQYF. The CDR3 nucleotides are TGTGCCAGCAGTTTAGGGTTAGCGGGAGTAGAGACCCAGTACTTC.

J is TRBJ1-5 and V is TRBV4-3; D ambiguous. The CDR3 consists of 15 residues. V was clipped by 0 bases and J by 5 bases, with 11 bases between them. CDR1 and CDR2 from the germline V gene are LGHNA and YSLEER. CDR3 in amino acids: CASSQDMGSHQPQHF. The CDR3 nucleotides read TGCGCCAGCAGCCAAGATATGGGATCACATCAGCCCCAGCATTTT.

The chain is built from TRBV7-2 and TRBJ2-1; 7 bases match TRBD2. This CDR3 spans 15 amino acids. V was pared by 6 bases and J by 2 bases, with 7 bases of the junction left unmatched. Germline V gives CDR1 SGHTA, CDR2 FQGNSA. The CDR3 sequence is CASRGGGVPYNEQFF. The CDR3 bases are TGTGCCAGCAGGGGGGGGGGAGTCCCCTACAATGAGCAGTTCTTC.

The chain employs TRBV7-2 and TRBJ2-3; D perhaps matches TRBD1 (7 bases). The CDR3 sequence is 17 residues long. With 9 bases removed from V and 1 base from J, the gap between germline ends came to 23 bases. CDR1 and CDR2 from the germline V gene are SGHTA and FQGNSA. The CDR3 DNA sequence: TGTGCCAGTACCGAAGCGGGTGTAGGACAGGGCACAGATACGCAGTATTTT. This encodes CASTEAGVGQGTDTQYF.

This clonotype was recorded a few times. The chain recombines TRBV2 with TRBJ2-3; TRBD2 matches 8 bases. This CDR3 comprises 11 residues. J gave up 5 bases and V 10 bases, and 2 bases lay outside the gene matches. From germline, CDR1 is SNHLY and CDR2 FYNNEI. CDR3 region: CAITSGDTQYF. The CDR3 DNA follows: TGTGCCATCACTAGCGGAGATACGCAGTATTTT.

The rearrangement links TRBV20-1 to TRBJ2-7, with TRBD2 identical over 7 bases. The CDR3 length is 15 residues. Germline trimming cut 0 bases from V and 3 bases from J; bases unmatched to any gene: 8. The germline V gene has CDR1 DFQATT and CDR2 SNEGSKA (reference sequence). The DNA of the CDR3 is TGCAGTGCTAGAGATTCAGGAATAGCGGGCTACGAGCAGTACTTC. Translated, it gives CSARDSGIAGYEQYF.

This clonotype was counted only a few times. The genes are TRBV4-2 and TRBJ1-1, with D tentatively TRBD1 (5 bases). CDR3 length: 16 residues. Looked up from germline, CDR1 is LGHNA and CDR2 is YNFKEQ. Trimming cost V 0 bases and J 2 bases, with 13 bases left between them. The CDR3: CASSQDSRQGNTEAFF. In DNA, the CDR3 is TGTGCCAGCAGCCAAGATAGTAGGCAGGGAAACACTGAAGCTTTCTTT.

This rearrangement joins TRBV4-3 to TRBJ1-2; TRBD1 matches at 11 bases. V shed 3 bases and J 4 bases; nucleotides not matched to a gene: 13. This CDR3 contains 18 residues. CDR1 and CDR2 from the germline V gene are LGHNA and YSLEER. CDR3 loop: CASSHWTGGGPSPYGYTF. The CDR3 bases are TGCGCCAGCAGCCACTGGACAGGGGGCGGCCCTTCACCCTATGGCTACACCTTC.

This clonotype was found a few times. The chain carries TRBV7-2 and TRBJ2-3, with TRBD2 matching over 7 bases. The CDR3 extends over 14 amino acids. The trim removed 5 bases at V and 0 bases at J, leaving 2 bases unmatched. Germline values: CDR1 SGHTA, CDR2 FQGNSA. The CDR3 region has the DNA TGTGCCAGCAGCGTTAGCGGGAGCACAGATACGCAGTATTTT. Its translation: CASSVSGSTDTQYF.